The entry below describes one TCR beta chain. One junction end disagrees with the germline gene, perhaps due to a read error. The record originates from a study of cytomegalovirus exposure and HLA in healthy donors. The CDR3 runs 14 residues. The germline CDR1 and CDR2 sequences are SGHDT and YYEEEE. The PCR had 60 Vbeta and 13 Jbeta primers. Repertoires were generated with immunoSEQ multiplex PCR, while TCRdb's copy carries only in-frame clones and drops some. The data contain some 170,000 clones, roughly four fifths of them singletons. The TCR sequence derives from a woman between 40 and 55 years old in good health and CMV-seronegative. The sample taken for sequencing was PBMCs. The gene calls are TRBV5-6 and TRBJ1-5; D ambiguous. The CDR3 loop is CASSFGADAQLADF. The CDR3 DNA follows: TGTGCCAGCAGCTTTGGTGCTGACGCTCAATTAGCGGATTTT.